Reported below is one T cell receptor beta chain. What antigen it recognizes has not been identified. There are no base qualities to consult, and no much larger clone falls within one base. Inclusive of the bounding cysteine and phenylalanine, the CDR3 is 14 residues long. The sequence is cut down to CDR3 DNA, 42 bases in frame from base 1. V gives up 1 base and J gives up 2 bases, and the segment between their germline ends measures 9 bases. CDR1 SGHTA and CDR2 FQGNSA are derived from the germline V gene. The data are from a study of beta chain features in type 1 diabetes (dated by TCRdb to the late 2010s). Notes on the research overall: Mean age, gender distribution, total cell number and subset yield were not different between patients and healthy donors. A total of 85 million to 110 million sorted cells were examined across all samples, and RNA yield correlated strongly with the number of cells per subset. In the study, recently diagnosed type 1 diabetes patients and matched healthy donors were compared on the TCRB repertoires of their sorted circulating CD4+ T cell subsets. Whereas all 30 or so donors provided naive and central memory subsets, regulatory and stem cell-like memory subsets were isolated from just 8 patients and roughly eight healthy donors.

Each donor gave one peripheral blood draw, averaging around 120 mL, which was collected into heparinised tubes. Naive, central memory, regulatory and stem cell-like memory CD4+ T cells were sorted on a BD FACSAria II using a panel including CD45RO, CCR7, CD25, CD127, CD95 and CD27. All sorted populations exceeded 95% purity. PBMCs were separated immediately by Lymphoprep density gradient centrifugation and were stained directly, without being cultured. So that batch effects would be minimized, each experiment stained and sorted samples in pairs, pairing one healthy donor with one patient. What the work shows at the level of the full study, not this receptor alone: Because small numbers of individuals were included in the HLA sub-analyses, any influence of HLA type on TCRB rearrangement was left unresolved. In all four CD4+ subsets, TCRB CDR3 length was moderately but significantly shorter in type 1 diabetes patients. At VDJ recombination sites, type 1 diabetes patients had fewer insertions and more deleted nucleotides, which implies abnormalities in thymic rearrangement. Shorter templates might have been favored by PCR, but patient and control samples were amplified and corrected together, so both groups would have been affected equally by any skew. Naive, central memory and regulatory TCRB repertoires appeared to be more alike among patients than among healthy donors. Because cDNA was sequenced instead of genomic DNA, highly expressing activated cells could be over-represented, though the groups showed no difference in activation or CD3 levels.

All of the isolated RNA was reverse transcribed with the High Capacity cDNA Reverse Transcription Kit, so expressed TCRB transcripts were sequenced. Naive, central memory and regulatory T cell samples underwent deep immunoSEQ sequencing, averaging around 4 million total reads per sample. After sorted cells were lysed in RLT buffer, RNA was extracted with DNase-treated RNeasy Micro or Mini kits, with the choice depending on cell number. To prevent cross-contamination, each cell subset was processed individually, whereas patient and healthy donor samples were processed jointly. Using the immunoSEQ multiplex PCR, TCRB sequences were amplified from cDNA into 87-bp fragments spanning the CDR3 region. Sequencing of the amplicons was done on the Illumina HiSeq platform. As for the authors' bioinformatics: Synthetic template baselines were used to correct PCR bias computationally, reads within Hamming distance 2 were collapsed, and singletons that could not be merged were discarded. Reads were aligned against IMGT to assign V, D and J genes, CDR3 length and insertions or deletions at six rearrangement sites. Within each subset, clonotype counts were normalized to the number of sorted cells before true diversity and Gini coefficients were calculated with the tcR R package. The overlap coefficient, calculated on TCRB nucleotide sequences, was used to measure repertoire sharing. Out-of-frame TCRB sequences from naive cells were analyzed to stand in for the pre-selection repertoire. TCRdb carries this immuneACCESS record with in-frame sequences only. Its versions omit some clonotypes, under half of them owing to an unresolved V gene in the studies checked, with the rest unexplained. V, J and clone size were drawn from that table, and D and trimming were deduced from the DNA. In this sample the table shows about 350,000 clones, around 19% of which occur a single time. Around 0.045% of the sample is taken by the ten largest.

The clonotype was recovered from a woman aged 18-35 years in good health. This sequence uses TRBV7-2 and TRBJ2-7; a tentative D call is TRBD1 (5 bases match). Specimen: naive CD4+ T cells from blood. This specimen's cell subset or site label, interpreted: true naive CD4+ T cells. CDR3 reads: CASSLGQKAYEQYF. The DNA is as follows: TGTGCCAGCAGCTTAGGACAGAAAGCCTACGAGCAGTACTTC.